This T cell receptor (beta chain) was recovered during a study of blood T cell repertoires in COVID-19 (dated by TCRdb to the early 2020s). About the study as a whole: Collaborator samples came from the United States, Italy and Spain and covered acute and convalescent phases of COVID-19. The material from the prospective study consisted of cDNA or gDNA derived from T cells, B-cell-depleted T cells, or PBMCs. Subjects who had been exposed to COVID-19, were actively infected with it, or had recovered from it provided the deeply sampled blood TCRbeta repertoires that made up the dataset. A freely available public database, intended as a resource for researchers studying the immune response to SARS-CoV-2, is where the repertoires were released. The samples were drawn from two sources: the first 160 participants of the ongoing ImmuneRACE study, and 1,000 to 1,500 subjects contributed by 6 global collaborators. A de-identified subject ID, COVID-19 status, age in years and sex were almost always included in the sample metadata. Where available, HLA class I and class II types were obtained from metadata supplied by the sample provider rather than from assay-based typing. Broader findings and caveats from the paper: Clinical and demographic metadata were provided uncurated, with the amount varying by source and participant.

TCRbeta CDR3 regions were amplified from genomic DNA using the immunoSEQ Assay, a bias-controlled multiplex PCR. The study's processing was this. Nucleated cell counts per sample were estimated from amplification of reference gene primers within the assay. To quantify the absolute abundance of each unique TCRbeta CDR3 rearrangement, sequence reads were collapsed and filtered. Productive Simpson clonality was computed per sample as the square root of Simpson's diversity index over productive rearrangements. TCRdb holds this immuneACCESS table with in-frame rearrangements only. Some clones are missing; in checked studies, unresolved V genes explain under half, and the rest has no known cause. Clonal size and the V and J genes are those of that table, whereas D and trimming came from the DNA. The sample table contains around 200,000 clones; only one count was recorded for about 84% of them. The ten largest make up 4.5% to 7% of the sample.

In the prospective study, participants were roughly 18 to 100 years old, resided in about two dozen geographic areas of the United States, and were enrolled through a virtual design. To assign participants to cohorts, the prospective study relied on clinical history that participants themselves reported in a screening survey and a study questionnaire. In the prospective study, mobile phlebotomists collected whole blood, serum and a nasopharyngeal or oropharyngeal swab from each participant. Participants in the prospective study had the option to provide additional blood draws and questionnaires over an approximately two-month period. Before DNA extraction, blood samples from the prospective study were shipped at room temperature or frozen. Concerning this clone itself: The clone's antigen remains unknown. Base qualities were left out, and no much larger clone turns up one base away.

As encoded in the germline V gene, CDR1 is SGHRS while CDR2 is YFSETQ. Including the terminal cysteine and phenylalanine, the CDR3 comprises 14 residues. The read is trimmed to its CDR3 DNA, 42 bases read in frame from base 1. Trimming takes 2 bases off V and 2 bases off J; junction bases not matched to a gene: 4. The sequence links TRBV5-1 to TRBJ2-7, and TRBD2 matches 7 of the central bases. The clonotype was recovered from a middle-aged man with acute COVID-19. Sequencing input: PBMCs or T cells enriched from blood (not recorded which). In nucleotide form, the sequence is TGCGCCAGCAGCTTTTCCGGGAGGACCTACGAGCAGTACTTC. Its protein is CASSFSGRTYEQYF.